The rows below give T cell receptor beta chains drawn from one sample of a study of blood T cell repertoires in COVID-19. Libraries were prepared by immunoSEQ multiplex PCR; TCRdb keeps only in-frame clonotypes and omits some of them. The repertoire holds 150,000 to 200,000 clones, 87% seen once, with 2% to 2.5% in the top ten. Sequencing was performed on PBMCs or T cells enriched from blood (not recorded which). These receptors came from a woman in her thirties who had recovered from COVID-19. The CDR3 runs from the conserved cysteine through the conserved F or W. D genes are given only for firm matches. Rows may omit the clone size; those that give it use once, few, many or a size class.

TRBV15,13,NA,TRBJ2-5,TRBD1,TGTGCCACCAGCCCGGACAGGCGAGAGACCCAGTACTTC,CATSPDRRETQYF
TRBV7-8,14,NA,TRBJ1-1,TRBD1,TGTGCCAGCAGCTGGGGACAGGGAGATACTGAAGCTTTCTTT,CASSWGQGDTEAFF
TRBV24-1,15,NA,TRBJ1-5,NA,TGTGCCACCAGTGACCCGGGACTTCCAGATCAGCCCCAGCATTTT,CATSDPGLPDQPQHF
TRBV19,15,NA,TRBJ1-3,NA,TGTGCCAGTAGTATAGGCAGGGAAACTGGAAACACCATATATTTT,CASSIGRETGNTIYF
TRBV18,16,NA,TRBJ2-3,TRBD1,TGTGCCAGCTCACCACGGGGACAGGGGGTTACCGATACGCAGTATTTT,CASSPRGQGVTDTQYF
TRBV6-5,13,NA,TRBJ2-7,TRBD2,TGTGCCAGCCTTAGCGGGGGCTCCTACGAGCAGTACTTC,CASLSGGSYEQYF
TRBV27,17,NA,TRBJ1-6,NA,TGTGCCAGCAGTCCCCGCGGGGCAAGCTCCTATAATTCACCCCTCCACTTT,CASSPRGASSYNSPLHF
TRBV20-1,11,once,TRBJ1-2,NA,TGCAGTGCTACCAGACACAATGGCTACACCTTC,CSATRHNGYTF
TRBV7-9,15,NA,TRBJ2-7,TRBD1,TGTGCCAGCAGCTTGGGACAGGGGGTTCTCTACGAGCAGTACTTC,CASSLGQGVLYEQYF
TRBV4-3,14,NA,TRBJ2-5,NA,TGCGCCAGCAGCCCAACACCCAGGGCCGAGACCCAGTACTTC,CASSPTPRAETQYF
TRBV25-1,14,NA,TRBJ2-2,NA,TGTGCCAGCAGGCAACAGGGTACGCACGGGGAGCTGTTTTTT,CASRQQGTHGELFF
TRBV18,15,NA,TRBJ2-7,TRBD1,TGTGCCAGCTCCCCCCCCGGCAGGGGGCTATACGAGCAGTACTTC,CASSPPGRGLYEQYF
TRBV18,13,NA,TRBJ2-1,NA,TGTGCCAGCTCGCTCCGGGAATTCAATGAGCAGTTCTTC,CASSLREFNEQFF
TRBV11-2,16,NA,TRBJ2-3,NA,TGTGCCAGCAGCCCGAGACGCCTAGCGAGAACAGATACGCAGTATTTT,CASSPRRLARTDTQYF
TRBV3-1/TRBV3-2,14,once,TRBJ2-7,NA,TGTGCCAGCAGCCAAGATACAGGGTCGGTCGAGCAGTACTTC,CASSQDTGSVEQYF
TRBV7-2,14,NA,TRBJ1-2,TRBD1,TGTGCCAGCAGCGCGGGACAGGCGGACTATGGCTACACCTTC,CASSAGQADYGYTF
TRBV6-2/TRBV6-3,16,once,TRBJ2-1,TRBD2,TGTGCCAGCAGTGACCCGACTAGCGCCCTCTACAATGAGCAGTTCTTC,CASSDPTSALYNEQFF
TRBV7-2,16,NA,TRBJ1-2,TRBD1,TGTGCCAGCAGCTTAGCCACAGGGGGCGCCGGCTATGGCTACACCTTC,CASSLATGGAGYGYTF
TRBV2,12,NA,TRBJ1-4,TRBD1,TGTGCCAGCGGGACAGGTCGAGAAAAACTGTTTTTT,CASGTGREKLFF
TRBV12-3/TRBV12-4,12,NA,TRBJ1-2,NA,TGTGCCAGCACCGAGTCATCCTATGGCTACACCTTC,CASTESSYGYTF
TRBV7-2,15,NA,TRBJ1-2,TRBD1,TGTGCCAGCAGCTTAGCGGGGACAGGGGACTATGGCTACACCTTC,CASSLAGTGDYGYTF
TRBV9,16,NA,TRBJ1-6,TRBD1,TGTGCCAGCAGTCGGGACAGGGGCTCCTATAATTCACCCCTCCACTTT,CASSRDRGSYNSPLHF
TRBV5-1,14,NA,TRBJ1-2,NA,TGCGCCAGCAGCTTGGCCTTGAACAGTTTCGGCTACACCTTC,CASSLALNSFGYTF
TRBV29-1,13,NA,TRBJ2-3,TRBD1,TGCAGCGTTGGACAGGGGGGCACAGATACGCAGTATTTT,CSVGQGGTDTQYF
TRBV7-2,16,NA,TRBJ2-5,NA,TGTGCCAGCAGCGCCATATCGATAGGCGGCGGTGAGACCCAGTACTTC,CASSAISIGGGETQYF
TRBV29-1,19,NA,TRBJ2-1,TRBD1,TGCAGCGTTGAAGTGGGGGGCAGGGGGCCCGAAGTCTCCTACAATGAGCAGTTCTTC,CSVEVGGRGPEVSYNEQFF
TRBV7-9,15,NA,TRBJ2-2,TRBD2,TGTGCCAGCAGAGCGGGACGAGAGCTTACCGGGGAGCTGTTTTTT,CASRAGRELTGELFF
TRBV10-3,13,NA,TRBJ1-2,TRBD1,TGTGCCATCAGTGGACAGGGCACCTATGGCTACACCTTC,CAISGQGTYGYTF
TRBV2,15,NA,TRBJ1-5,NA,TGTGCCAGCAGTGCAGGCCCCGATAGCAATCAGCCCCAGCATTTT,CASSAGPDSNQPQHF
TRBV4-1,16,NA,TRBJ2-1,TRBD2,TGCGCCAGCAGCCCGTCCCTAGCGGGGGGGCGGGATGAGCAGTTCTTC,CASSPSLAGGRDEQFF
TRBV21-1,16,NA,TRBJ1-1,NA,TGTGCCAGCAGCAAAGCGGACAGGGCCCGGAACACTGAAGCTTTCTTT,CASSKADRARNTEAFF
TRBV7-9,17,NA,TRBJ2-7,NA,TGTGCCAGCAGCCCCCCCGCGGGCTCGGCCAGCCGGTGGGAGCAGTACTTC,CASSPPAGSASRWEQYF
TRBV15,16,NA,TRBJ2-7,TRBD2,TGTGCCACCAGCAGACCGCCCACTAGCGGGACCTACGAGCAGTACTTC,CATSRPPTSGTYEQYF
TRBV5-8,15,NA,TRBJ2-5,TRBD2,TGTGCCAGCAGCTTGGCGGGGGGGCTTCAAGAGACCCAGTACTTC,CASSLAGGLQETQYF
TRBV4-2,15,NA,TRBJ2-7,TRBD1,TGTGCCAGCAGCCGCCCCGGGACAGGGGGCTACGAGCAGTACTTC,CASSRPGTGGYEQYF
TRBV7-8,17,NA,TRBJ1-5,TRBD1,TGTGCCAGCAGCCCGTATTGGGACAGACTTAGCAATCAGCCCCAGCATTTT,CASSPYWDRLSNQPQHF
TRBV24-1,14,NA,TRBJ1-4,TRBD1,TGTGCCACCGGGACAGGGGAGGATAATGAAAAACTGTTTTTT,CATGTGEDNEKLFF
TRBV25-1,16,NA,TRBJ2-3,TRBD2,TGTGCCAGCAGTGAATCTACTAGCGGTGGGTTCGATACGCAGTATTTT,CASSESTSGGFDTQYF
TRBV3-1/TRBV3-2,18,few,TRBJ2-6,TRBD2,TGTGCCAGCAGCCAAGGATTTGCGGGGGACTCTGGGGCCAACGTCCTGACTTTC,CASSQGFAGDSGANVLTF
TRBV7-9,14,NA,TRBJ2-1,NA,TGTGCCAGCACCTTGGACAGCTCCTACAATGAGCAGTTCTTC,CASTLDSSYNEQFF
TRBV19,15,NA,TRBJ1-1,NA,TGTGCCAGTAGTATCGGAGCGGGGGGAGAGACTGAAGCTTTCTTT,CASSIGAGGETEAFF